Here is one TCR beta chain with its context. Its antigen is undetermined. The sample is drawn from a study of T cell responses to AZD1222 COVID-19 vaccine. Study findings and constraints: Among spike-specific TCRs, nearly half reportedly target unmutated variant regions. Two doses of AZD1222 preceded a rise in Spike-specific TCR breadth and depth. Repertoires were sampled only after the peak T cell response. Baseline antibody screening turned up just six or seven seropositive AZD1222 recipients.

Only in-frame clones appear in the TCRdb table, and some are missing; sequencing was by immunoSEQ multiplex PCR. The sample lists tens of thousands of clones; about 90% were seen once. This CDR3 has 12 amino acids. The germline V and J ends were trimmed by 7 bases and 9 bases, with 10 bases remaining between them. CDR1 is MNHEY, CDR2 SVGAGI, per germline. Sequences were derived from peripheral blood, sampled 28 days after the second dose of the MenACWY control vaccine. V usage is TRBV6-5 and J usage is TRBJ1-6; D perhaps matches TRBD1 (5 bases). The sequence came from an adult who received the MenACWY meningococcal vaccine as a control. DNA for the CDR3: TGTGCCAGCACGGCAGGGTCTTCACCCCTCCACTTT. It translates to CASTAGSSPLHF.